Presented here are 15 T cell receptor beta chains from one specimen sequenced in a study of OX40 agonist ivuxolimab in advanced cancers. Assay: immunoSEQ multiplex PCR; the TCRdb copy retains only in-frame clones and omits some. The sample contains tens of thousands of clones, roughly 88% of which appear only once. Sequenced here: CD4+ or CD8+ T cells sorted from blood, sampled in a trial of the OX40 agonist ivuxolimab. The source of these receptors is an adult with an advanced solid tumor such as melanoma, head and neck, liver or kidney cancer.

The V call is TRBV4-2, the J call TRBJ1-4; weak D call: TRBD1 (5 bases). The CDR3 sequence is 14 residues long. CDR1 LGHNA and CDR2 YNFKEQ come from the germline V gene. With 6 bases removed from V and 2 bases from J, the gap between germline ends came to 10 bases. The DNA of the CDR3 is TGTGCCAGCAGTTCGGGGCTTACTAATGAAAAACTGTTTTTT. This sequence encodes CASSSGLTNEKLFF.

The chain carries TRBV10-3 and TRBJ2-3; D possibly corresponds to TRBD2 (7 bases). The V gene's germline CDR1 is ENHRY and CDR2 SYGVKD. This CDR3 has 13 amino acids. V was pared by 8 bases and J by 2 bases, with 11 bases between. CDR3 sequence reads: CAIAAGATDTQYF. The CDR3 DNA reads TGTGCCATCGCGGCGGGGGCCACAGATACGCAGTATTTT.

J is TRBJ2-1 and V is TRBV18; D possibly corresponds to TRBD2 (6 bases). In germline, CDR1 is KGHSH, CDR2 LQKENI. Trimming removed 3 bases from V and 3 bases from J, with 24 bases in between. The CDR3 covers 19 residues. The CDR3 DNA follows: TGTGCCAGCTCACCGAGCCGGGAGTTGGCGCGCGGTGGCTACAATGAGCAGTTCTTC. Its translation is CASSPSRELARGGYNEQFF.

The gene calls are TRBV7-2 and TRBJ2-1; TRBD2 aligns across 11 bases. The length of the CDR3 is 15 residues. CDR1 SGHTA and CDR2 FQGNSA come from the germline V gene. The V segment lost 5 bases and the J segment 4 bases; nucleotides outside the gene matches: 4. The CDR3 protein is CASSQLAGEYNEQFF. The CDR3 nucleotides read TGTGCCAGCAGCCAACTAGCGGGAGAATACAATGAGCAGTTCTTC.

This chain joins TRBV28 and TRBJ2-1; D possibly uses TRBD1 or TRBD2 (7 bases each). Germline V gene sequence: CDR1 MDHEN, CDR2 SYDVKM. The CDR3 has 17 residues. V lost 5 bases and J lost 6, with 23 bases in between. The CDR3 is CASSPRGGGPSSNEQFF. The DNA for the CDR3 is TGTGCCAGCAGTCCCAGGGGGGGAGGGCCTTCATCCAATGAGCAGTTCTTC.

This clone was counted a single time. This sequence joins TRBV7-9 and TRBJ2-5; D is unclear. V was trimmed by 7 bases and J by 5 bases, leaving 8 bases between them. The CDR3 has 11 amino acids. The germline V gene encodes CDR1 SEHNR and CDR2 FQNEAQ (reference sequence). This CDR3 is CASTDRETQYF. For the CDR3, the DNA is TGTGCCAGCACCGATAGGGAGACCCAGTACTTC.

This sequence joins TRBV7-9 and TRBJ2-3; D remains unclear. The CDR3 sequence is 15 residues long. Trimming removed 4 bases from V and 2 bases from J, with 13 bases in between. The germline CDR1 and CDR2 sequences are SEHNR and FQNEAQ (reference sequence). The CDR3 bases are TGTGCCAGCAGCTCCGCAGGCAGAAACACAGATACGCAGTATTTT. It yields the protein CASSSAGRNTDTQYF.

The chain uses TRBV5-6 and TRBJ2-7; D is unclear. V lost 0 bases, J lost 1 base, and 11 bases lay in between. The CDR3 is made up of 15 amino acids. From germline, CDR1 is SGHDT and CDR2 YYEEEE. As DNA, the CDR3 is TGTGCCAGCAGCTTGGTCCGCTATCCATCCTACGAGCAGTACTTC. Translating it yields CASSLVRYPSYEQYF.

The V gene is TRBV10-2, the J gene TRBJ1-2; D is unclear. The V gene's germline CDR1 is WSHSY and CDR2 SAAADI. The V gene lost 10 bases and the J gene lost 1 base, with 10 bases spanning the gap. The CDR3 has 12 amino acids. The CDR3, as DNA: TGCGCCACCCTTGCGGATAACTATGGCTACACCTTC. The encoded protein is CATLADNYGYTF.

The genes are TRBV27 and TRBJ2-2; no definite D call. With 2 bases removed from V and 7 bases from J, the gap between germline ends came to 8 bases. This CDR3 is 13 amino acids long. Germline CDR1 reads MNHEY; CDR2 reads SMNVEV (reference sequence). CDR3 amino acids: CASSLTVVGELFF. Written as DNA, the CDR3 is TGTGCCAGCAGTTTAACCGTCGTCGGGGAGCTGTTTTTT.

This clone has only one observation. The chain has TRBV6-1 and TRBJ2-5, with a weak D call TRBD2 (6 bases). V lost 4 bases, J lost 1 base, and 13 bases lay in between. Germline V gene sequence: CDR1 MNHNS, CDR2 SASEGT. The length of the CDR3 is 15 residues. Here the CDR3 reads CASSVISGPQETQYF. CDR3 bases: TGTGCCAGCAGTGTTATTAGCGGCCCCCAAGAGACCCAGTACTTC.

The rearrangement joins TRBV6-1 to TRBJ2-7; the match to TRBD1 covers 7 bases. Germline V gives CDR1 MNHNS, CDR2 SASEGT. The ends lost 6 bases at V and 1 base at J; junction bases unmatched: 9. The CDR3 has 15 amino acids. The DNA of the CDR3 is TGTGCCAGCAGCCCGGGACAGATACTTTCCTACGAGCAGTACTTC. This sequence encodes CASSPGQILSYEQYF.

The chain has TRBV30 and TRBJ1-4; no definite D call. Trimming removed 3 bases at V and 14 bases at J, with 16 bases between. The CDR3 has 12 amino acids. Germline V lookup: CDR1 GTSNPN, CDR2 SVGIG (reference sequence). CDR3 sequence reads: CAWSKLEAALFF. CDR3 in DNA: TGTGCCTGGAGCAAGCTAGAGGCCGCCCTGTTTTTT.

This clone was observed once. The genes are TRBV11-2 and TRBJ2-7, with TRBD1 matching 8 bases. The ends lost 5 bases at V and 7 bases at J; junction bases unmatched: 10. This CDR3 has 14 residues. Germline CDR1 SGHAT, CDR2 FQNNGV. DNA for the CDR3: TGTGCCAGCAGCCCGCAGGGACAGGCCTTAGAGCAGTACTTC. It specifies CASSPQGQALEQYF.

V usage is TRBV7-7 and J usage is TRBJ2-7; maybe TRBD2 (6 bases). V lost 1 base and J 3 bases, leaving 13 bases between the germline ends. Per the germline V gene, CDR1 is SSHAT and CDR2 is FNYEAQ (reference sequence). The CDR3 covers 15 residues. CDR3 amino acids: CASSLDGSGVYEQYF. The CDR3 DNA reads as TGTGCCAGCAGCTTAGATGGCTCGGGGGTCTACGAGCAGTACTTC.